This TCR beta chain is from a study of cytomegalovirus exposure and HLA in healthy donors. Study-wide findings and caveats: Reportedly, cytomegalovirus status was diagnosed with high sensitivity and specificity.

To note about this clone: Its antigen is as yet unknown.

Some clones are missing from TCRdb's copy, which holds only in-frame ones; the method was immunoSEQ multiplex PCR. The data hold about 180,000 clones, with approximately 86% observed a single time. The sequenced sample was PBMCs. The sequence was collected from a young man in good health and CMV-seropositive.

Here the CDR3 DNA reads TGTGCCAGCAGTTTATCGGAGGAAGCGGGAGGGCCTATAGCCGGGGAGCTGTTTTTT. This gives the protein CASSLSEEAGGPIAGELFF. This rearrangement joins TRBV27 to TRBJ2-2; 10 nucleotides match TRBD2. CDR3 length: 19 amino acids. Trimming removed 0 bases from V and 6 bases from J; junction bases left unmatched: 13. CDR1 is MNHEY, CDR2 SMNVEV, per germline (reference sequence).